Below are 32 T cell receptor beta chains sequenced from a single sample in a study of shared clonotypes between healthy human individuals. Produced via immunoSEQ multiplex PCR; TCRdb's table is partial and in-frame only. The sample has 1,500,000 or so clones, 98% seen once. The sample taken for sequencing was naive CD4+ T cells sorted from blood. Indicated subset: CD45RA+ positively selected. Source of these receptors: a man aged 30 to 45 in good health.

The CDR3 nucleotides read TGTGCCAGCAGTCGAAGACAGGGATTGGAGACCCAGTACTTC. Its translation: CASSRRQGLETQYF. The chain uses TRBV6-6 and TRBJ2-5; 7 bases match TRBD1. The CDR3 length is 14 residues. Germline loops: CDR1 MNHNY, CDR2 SVGAGI (reference sequence). J lost 5 bases, V lost 5 bases, and 8 bases had no gene match.

This chain links TRBV18 with TRBJ2-3; D may be TRBD2 (6 bases). V was clipped by 4 bases and J by 1 base, with 15 bases between them. CDR3 length: 16 residues. CDR1 and CDR2 (germline): KGHSH, LQKENI. This CDR3 is CASSQVAGSGTDTQYF. The CDR3 DNA reads as TGTGCCAGCTCACAGGTCGCGGGGAGCGGCACAGATACGCAGTATTTT.

Concerning this clone: Other DNA sequences from this sample encode an identical CDR3 as well. The V and J genes are TRBV5-1 and TRBJ2-1; D unresolved. Germline CDR1 and CDR2: SGHRS and YFSETQ. V was pared by 2 bases and J by 0 bases, with 9 bases between. CDR3 length equals 15 residues. CDR3 residues: CASSFTDSSYNEQFF. The DNA for the CDR3 is TGCGCCAGCAGCTTCACGGATAGCTCCTACAATGAGCAGTTCTTC.

The gene calls are TRBV15 and TRBJ2-3; TRBD2 aligns across 10 bases. V trimming: 2 bases; J trimming: 10 bases; junction bases outside the gene matches: 15. Germline V CDR1 and CDR2: LNHNV, YYDKDF (reference sequence). The CDR3 is 17 residues long. This CDR3 is CATSRRPTAGGSRAQYF. CDR3 in DNA: TGTGCCACCAGCAGACGGCCTACAGCGGGAGGGAGTAGGGCGCAGTATTTT.

The chain combines TRBV5-1 with TRBJ2-2, with no clear D. From germline, CDR1 is SGHRS and CDR2 YFSETQ. CDR3 size: 15 residues. V gave up 2 bases and J gave up 4 bases, with 12 bases separating them. DNA of the CDR3: TGCGCCAGCAGCTTTACAAGCCCGTTCACCGGGGAGCTGTTTTTT. It codes for CASSFTSPFTGELFF.

As to this clone: Additional DNA sequences in this sample encode the identical CDR3. This rearrangement joins TRBV5-1 to TRBJ1-1; 9 bases are shared with TRBD1. The CDR3 has 15 amino acids. The ends lost 4 bases at V and 1 base at J; junction bases unmatched: 5. The germline CDR1 and CDR2 sequences are SGHRS and YFSETQ. CDR3 sequence reads: CASSLLQGANTEAFF. The CDR3 coding sequence is TGCGCCAGCAGCCTCCTACAGGGGGCGAACACTGAAGCTTTCTTT.

The V gene is TRBV18, the J gene TRBJ1-4, with a weak D call TRBD1 (6 bases). The CDR3 runs to 17 residues. The V and J ends lost 3 bases and 5 bases respectively, with 19 bases between them. CDR1 KGHSH and CDR2 LQKENI come from the germline V gene. CDR3 in amino acids: CASSPGRSTGLNEKLFF. CDR3 nucleotides: TGTGCCAGCTCACCCGGGAGGTCGACAGGATTAAATGAAAAACTGTTTTTT.

The genes are TRBV9 and TRBJ2-2; a weak D match, TRBD2 (5 bases). Trimming removed 0 bases at V and 3 bases at J, with 9 bases between. This CDR3 is 15 amino acids long. Germline V gene data show CDR1 as SGDLS and CDR2 as YYNGEE. The CDR3 nucleotides are TGTGCCAGCAGCGTAGCTACGGAGGACACCGGGGAGCTGTTTTTT. It is translated as CASSVATEDTGELFF.

The rearrangement links TRBV28 to TRBJ2-2; D gene uncertain. The germline CDR1 and CDR2 sequences are MDHEN and SYDVKM. This CDR3 comprises 12 residues. Between the trimmed V and J ends, which lost 10 bases and 7 bases, there was a span of 13 bases. The CDR3 protein is CATLGGGGELFF. DNA of the CDR3: TGTGCCACCCTCGGCGGTGGCGGGGAGCTGTTTTTT.

The V gene is TRBV5-6, the J gene TRBJ2-1; D is perhaps TRBD2 (6 bases). Looked up from germline, CDR1 is SGHDT and CDR2 is YYEEEE. V lost 2 bases, J lost 0 bases, and 15 bases lay in between. There are 17 residues in the CDR3. The CDR3 nucleotides are TGTGCCAGCAGCTTTTGGCTAGCGACCGGCTCCTACAATGAGCAGTTCTTC. Encoded protein: CASSFWLATGSYNEQFF.

The chain has TRBV19 and TRBJ1-1, with TRBD1 identical over 9 bases. The germline CDR1 and CDR2 sequences are LNHDA and SQIVND (reference sequence). This CDR3 region has 14 residues. The V segment lost 8 bases and the J segment 4 bases; nucleotides outside the gene matches: 8. CDR3 in amino acids: CASCYRGPGTEAFF. The DNA of the CDR3 is TGTGCCAGTTGCTACAGGGGGCCGGGCACTGAAGCTTTCTTT. The variable domain in full, with the rest retrieved from reference TRBV19 and TRBJ1-1, is DGGITQSPKYLFRKEGQNVTLSCEQNLNHDAMYWYRQDPGQGLRLIYYSQIVNDFQKGDIAEGYSVSREKKESFPLTVTSAQKNPTAFYLCASCYRGPGTEAFFGQGTRLTVV.

This clone is a singleton in its sample. The rearrangement links TRBV5-6 to TRBJ1-1, with 7 nucleotides matching TRBD1. The CDR3 is 12 residues long. J lost 11 bases, V lost 7 bases, and 11 bases had no gene match. CDR1 SGHDT and CDR2 YYEEEE come from the germline V gene. The CDR3 nucleotides read TGTGCCAGCGGCCTTTTTTTGGACAGGGCTTTCTTT. This translates into CASGLFLDRAFF.

This clone has only one observation. The chain combines TRBV11-2 with TRBJ2-7, with 11 bases aligning to TRBD2. Germline loops: CDR1 SGHAT, CDR2 FQNNGV. The CDR3 spans 15 residues. Trimming took 5 bases from V and 2 from J; bases not matched to a gene: 5. CDR3 in DNA: TGTGCCAGCAGCAAGGGACTAGCGGTTACCTACGAGCAGTACTTC. Amino acids: CASSKGLAVTYEQYF.

This rearrangement joins TRBV19 to TRBJ2-7; D is unresolved. The CDR3 length is 11 residues. Trimming shortened V by 11 bases and J by 6 bases, and 14 bases separated the two germline ends. Germline loops: CDR1 LNHDA, CDR2 SQIVND (reference sequence). Here the CDR3 reads CAGLQCREQYF. DNA for the CDR3: TGTGCCGGTCTCCAGTGTCGCGAGCAGTACTTC.

The chain combines TRBV27 with TRBJ2-6, with D tentatively TRBD1 (5 bases). Germline-derived CDR1 and CDR2 are MNHEY and SMNVEV (reference sequence). The CDR3 runs to 17 residues. Trimming shortened V by 5 bases and J by 0 bases, and 14 bases separated the two germline ends. The CDR3 DNA reads TGTGCCAGCAGTCTACGACAGTTCGACTCTGGGGCCAACGTCCTGACTTTC. This sequence encodes CASSLRQFDSGANVLTF.

J is TRBJ2-1 and V is TRBV5-4; D is perhaps TRBD1 or TRBD2 (5 bases each). This CDR3 contains 16 residues. V lost 3 bases, J lost 4 bases, and 17 bases lay in between. Germline lookup yields CDR1 SGHNT and CDR2 YYREEE (reference sequence). The CDR3 DNA sequence: TGTGCCAGCAGCTGGGGGAGTAAAAAATTTTACAATGAGCAGTTCTTC. Amino acids: CASSWGSKKFYNEQFF.

V and J are TRBV9 and TRBJ2-3; 7 nucleotides align to TRBD2. The V and J ends lost 0 bases and 6 bases, in that order; junction bases with no gene match: 10. The CDR3 consists of 16 residues. The germline V gene has CDR1 SGDLS and CDR2 YYNGEE. CDR3: CASSVVAGEGTDTQYF. The CDR3 DNA follows: TGTGCCAGCAGCGTAGTGGCGGGAGAGGGGACCGATACGCAGTATTTT.

This clone appeared once. This chain links TRBV9 with TRBJ2-2; 14 bases are a match to TRBD2. In germline, CDR1 is SGDLS, CDR2 YYNGEE. The CDR3 contains 16 residues. V trimming: 3 bases; J trimming: 4 bases; junction bases outside the gene matches: 2. CDR3 DNA sequence: TGTGCCAGCAGCGCGACTAGCGGGAGGGGCACCGGGGAGCTGTTTTTT. As protein: CASSATSGRGTGELFF.

This sequence joins TRBV7-3 and TRBJ2-1; D not certain. Germline assignment: CDR1 SGHTA and CDR2 FQGTGA. The CDR3 loop spans 16 amino acids. V dropped 1 base and J dropped 6 bases, with 16 bases sitting between them. CDR3 nucleotides: TGTGCCAGCAGCTTAAGTGGGTTTACCGGTACCAATGAGCAGTTCTTC. Protein: CASSLSGFTGTNEQFF. Complete variable domain (other parts from reference TRBV7-3 and TRBJ2-1): GAGVSQTPSNKVTEKGKYVELRCDPISGHTALYWYRQSLGQGPEFLIYFQGTGAADDSGLPNDRFFAVRPEGSVSTLKIQRTERGDSAVYLCASSLSGFTGTNEQFFGPGTRLTVL.

The chain uses TRBV11-2 and TRBJ1-3; the match to TRBD1 covers 7 bases. Germline assignment: CDR1 SGHAT and CDR2 FQNNGV. This CDR3 has 16 residues. Unmatched junction bases numbered 6, after V lost 1 base and J lost 3 bases. The CDR3 sequence: CASSLVRGLLGNTIYF. CDR3 DNA: TGTGCCAGCAGCTTAGTGAGGGGGCTTCTTGGAAACACCATATATTTT.

The chain has TRBV1 and TRBJ2-1; TRBD2, the table's D call, was not compared with the DNA. TRBV1 is a listed pseudogene. The CDR3 has 16 amino acids. This chain's CDR3 is CTSSVSTSGSYNEQFF. DNA for the CDR3: TGCACCAGCAGCGTCTCTACTAGCGGCTCCTACAATGAGCAGTTCTTC.

The genes are TRBV6-5 and TRBJ2-2, with TRBD1 matching over 8 bases. V shed 4 bases and J 5 bases; nucleotides not matched to a gene: 9. This CDR3 region has 16 residues. Germline assignment: CDR1 MNHEY and CDR2 SVGAGI. The CDR3 region has the DNA TGTGCCAGCAGTTGGACAGGGCGAGGTGTTACCGGGGAGCTGTTTTTT. Encoded protein: CASSWTGRGVTGELFF.

The genes are TRBV15 and TRBJ2-3; 8 bases map to TRBD2. The length of the CDR3 is 19 residues. Germline V gene lookup returns CDR1 LNHNV and CDR2 YYDKDF (reference sequence). The V segment lost 4 bases and the J segment 3 bases; nucleotides outside the gene matches: 18. CDR3 residues: CATSIRGGNLAERTDTQYF. Written as DNA, the CDR3 is TGTGCCACCAGCATCCGCGGGGGGAACCTAGCGGAGAGAACAGATACGCAGTATTTT.

The gene calls are TRBV5-8 and TRBJ1-5; D uncertain. CDR3 size: 15 residues. Germline assignment: CDR1 SGHTS and CDR2 YDEGEE. Trimming took 0 bases from V and 4 from J, leaving 11 bases between them. This CDR3 is CASSLGAANNQPQHF. In DNA form, the CDR3 reads TGTGCCAGCAGCTTGGGGGCGGCAAATAATCAGCCCCAGCATTTT.

This chain joins TRBV2 and TRBJ2-5; possibly TRBD1 or TRBD2 for D (6 bases each). Germline CDR1 SNHLY, CDR2 FYNNEI. This CDR3 spans 15 amino acids. With 2 bases removed from V and 0 bases from J, the gap between germline ends came to 10 bases. The CDR3 nucleotides read TGTGCCAGCAGTGAACGGGGGCGGTACCAAGAGACCCAGTACTTC. The encoded protein is CASSERGRYQETQYF.

In the case of this clone: Different DNA sequences within this sample yield the same CDR3. This chain joins TRBV5-4 and TRBJ2-7; a possible D gene is TRBD2 (6 bases). V dropped 0 bases and J dropped 0 bases, with 10 bases sitting between them. Looked up from germline, CDR1 is SGHNT and CDR2 is YYREEE (reference sequence). The CDR3 length is 15 residues. This CDR3 is CASSLAGGSSYEQYF. The CDR3 DNA follows: TGTGCCAGCAGCTTGGCCGGGGGTTCCTCCTACGAGCAGTACTTC.

This sequence joins TRBV6-1 and TRBJ2-1; 10 bases are a match to TRBD2. Trimming at V came to 2 bases and at J to 7 bases, leaving 5 bases not matched to a gene. The CDR3 sequence is 15 residues long. CDR1 and CDR2 from the germline V gene are MNHNS and SASEGT. The CDR3 here is CASSERAGGLNEQFF. The CDR3 nucleotides are TGTGCCAGCAGTGAACGAGCGGGAGGGCTTAATGAGCAGTTCTTC.

V gene TRBV9 combines with J gene TRBJ2-7; TRBD1 is a possible D gene (5 bases). The length of the CDR3 is 14 residues. Trimming took off 2 bases at V and 6 bases at J, with 15 bases between the two ends. Germline V gene lookup returns CDR1 SGDLS and CDR2 YYNGEE. The CDR3 loop reads CASSVGRNQGEQYF. DNA for the CDR3: TGTGCCAGCAGCGTCGGGCGGAACCAGGGCGAGCAGTACTTC.

The V call is TRBV15, the J call TRBJ2-1; 7 nucleotides match TRBD2. The CDR3 totals 15 residues. The germline gives CDR1 LNHNV, CDR2 YYDKDF (reference sequence). With 4 bases clipped from V and 4 bases from J, the junction kept 7 bases outside the gene matches. Written as DNA, the CDR3 is TGTGCCACCAGCAAAACTGGGACTAAATACAATGAGCAGTTCTTC. Translation: CATSKTGTKYNEQFF.

The chain uses TRBV5-1 and TRBJ1-3; D is undetermined. The CDR3 has 14 amino acids. CDR1 and CDR2 from the germline V gene are SGHRS and YFSETQ. V lost 4 bases and J lost 4, with 12 bases in between. DNA for the CDR3: TGCGCCAGCAGCCCAGTGGGTTCGGGAAACACCATATATTTT. This codes for CASSPVGSGNTIYF.

The chain is built from TRBV9 and TRBJ1-2, with D hard to call. The CDR3 spans 14 residues. V was trimmed by 2 bases and J by 4 bases, leaving 12 bases between them. Germline V gene sequence: CDR1 SGDLS, CDR2 YYNGEE. The DNA for the CDR3 is TGTGCCAGCAGCGTTGAACTGTCTGGCTATGGCTACACCTTC. Amino acid sequence: CASSVELSGYGYTF.

This clone has a single count. The chain uses TRBV28 and TRBJ2-7; TRBD1 agrees at 8 bases. Germline-derived CDR1 and CDR2 are MDHEN and SYDVKM. The CDR3 runs to 16 residues. After removal of 3 bases from V and 2 bases from J, the junction contained 9 bases not matched to a gene. CDR3 in DNA: TGTGCCAGCAGTTTTCTACTGGGACAGGAGCCCTACGAGCAGTACTTC. As protein: CASSFLLGQEPYEQYF.